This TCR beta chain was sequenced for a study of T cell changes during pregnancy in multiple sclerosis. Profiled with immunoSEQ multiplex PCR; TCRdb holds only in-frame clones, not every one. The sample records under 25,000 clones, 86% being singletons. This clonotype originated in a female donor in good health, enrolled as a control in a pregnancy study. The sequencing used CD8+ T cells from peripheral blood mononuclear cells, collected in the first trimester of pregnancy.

The chain's CDR3 is CASSADRGSYEQYF. The CDR3 nucleotides read TGTGCCAGCAGCGCGGACAGGGGGTCTTACGAGCAGTACTTC. This chain connects TRBV9 to TRBJ2-7; 10 bases match TRBD1. Looked up from germline, CDR1 is SGDLS and CDR2 is YYNGEE. V shed 3 bases, J shed 4 bases, and the junction held 4 bases outside the gene matches. CDR3 length: 14 residues.